Listed below are T cell receptor beta chains from one sample, sequenced in a study of control samples from healthy donors and cancer patients. Generated by immunoSEQ multiplex PCR, the TCRdb table keeps only in-frame clones and is missing some. The sample has 200,000 or so clones; just under 95% are singletons. Material for sequencing was blood. All receptors derive from a man in his fifties or sixties in good health. The CDR3 runs from the conserved cysteine through the conserved F or W. A D gene is named only where the DNA matches it firmly. Size values are once, few and many counts, or a class for expanded clones, and some rows have none.

j_call d_call clone_size v_call cdr3_aa cdr3_nt
TRBJ1-5 TRBD1 . TRBV6-5 CASSQRQGDQPQHF TGTGCCAGCAGTCAGCGACAGGGTGATCAGCCCCAGCATTTT
TRBJ1-5 TRBD1 . TRBV2 CASSEVGTDQHF TGTGCCAGCAGTGAAGTGGGGACAGACCAGCATTTT
TRBJ1-1 TRBD1 . TRBV6-5 CASSQRTGVTEAFF TGTGCCAGCAGCCAAAGGACAGGGGTGACTGAAGCTTTCTTT
TRBJ1-4 . . TRBV7-9 CASSLASEKLFF TGTGCCAGCAGCTTAGCGTCTGAAAAACTGTTTTTT
TRBJ2-1 . . TRBV19 CASSPTSGSYNEQFF TGTGCCAGTAGTCCCACGAGCGGGTCCTACAATGAGCAGTTCTTC
TRBJ2-5 . . TRBV7-2 CASSLRGGVAQYF TGTGCCAGCAGTCTCCGAGGGGGGGTGGCCCAGTACTTC
TRBJ2-1 . . TRBV10-1 CASSDGWVEQFF TGCGCCAGCAGTGATGGGTGGGTTGAGCAGTTCTTC
TRBJ1-1 TRBD1 . TRBV6-5 CASKPGQANTEAFF TGTGCCAGCAAGCCCGGACAGGCGAACACTGAAGCTTTCTTT
TRBJ1-6 . . TRBV2 CASSRTANLPLHF TGTGCCAGCAGCAGGACCGCGAATTTGCCCCTCCACTTT
TRBJ2-5 . . TRBV21-1 CASSCRQAPYQETQYF TGTGCCAGCAGCTGCCGACAGGCCCCGTACCAAGAGACCCAGTACTTC
TRBJ2-2 . . TRBV5-1 CASTPAQHTGELFF TGCGCCAGTACCCCGGCACAGCACACCGGGGAGCTGTTTTTT
TRBJ2-2 . . TRBV18 CASSPIPTGELFF TGTGCCAGCTCACCAATACCGACCGGGGAGCTGTTTTTT
TRBJ1-4 . . TRBV5-1 CASSLQGGSEKLFF TGCGCCAGCAGCCTACAGGGCGGGTCCGAAAAACTGTTTTTT
TRBJ1-4 . once TRBV6-5 CASSSNGGATNEKLFF TGTGCCAGCAGTTCCAACGGGGGAGCAACTAATGAAAAACTGTTTTTT
TRBJ2-5 TRBD1 . TRBV2 CASSGQGQETQYF TGTGCCAGCAGTGGACAGGGACAAGAGACCCAGTACTTC
TRBJ1-6 . . TRBV7-3 CASSSQGGSPLHF TGTGCCAGCAGCTCCCAGGGTGGCTCACCCCTCCACTTT
TRBJ2-2 . once TRBV7-2 CASSPYTGELFF TGTGCCAGCAGCCCATACACCGGGGAGCTGTTTTTT
TRBJ1-6 . . TRBV7-8 CASSLGRSDSPLHF TGTGCCAGCAGCTTGGGACGTTCGGATTCACCCCTCCACTTT
TRBJ2-7 TRBD1 . TRBV5-4 CASSSKNRGDRYEQYF TGTGCCAGCAGCTCAAAGAACAGGGGAGACCGCTACGAGCAGTACTTC
TRBJ1-4 . . TRBV3-1/TRBV3-2 CASSPRGKTNEKLFF TGTGCCAGCAGCCCTCGGGGGAAGACTAATGAAAAACTGTTTTTT
TRBJ1-1 TRBD1 . TRBV29-1 CSVETGLGTEAFF TGCAGCGTTGAGACAGGGCTGGGCACTGAAGCTTTCTTT
TRBJ1-1 . . TRBV11-2 CASSSGFTEAFF TGTGCCAGCAGCTCAGGGTTCACTGAAGCTTTCTTT
TRBJ1-1 TRBD1 . TRBV28 CASSLWTGTMNTEAFF TGTGCCAGCAGTTTATGGACAGGGACGATGAACACTGAAGCTTTCTTT
TRBJ1-6 . . TRBV6-5 CASSYSMEGSPLHF TGTGCCAGCAGTTACTCGATGGAAGGCTCACCCCTCCACTTT
TRBJ1-1 . . TRBV6-5 CASTIGGGDTEAFF TGTGCCAGCACCATAGGTGGGGGGGACACTGAAGCTTTCTTT
TRBJ1-2 . . TRBV27 CASSQGANYGYTF TGTGCCAGCAGTCAAGGGGCGAACTATGGCTACACCTTC
TRBJ1-1 TRBD1 once TRBV5-1 CASRPTGGDTEAFF TGCGCCAGCAGGCCGACAGGGGGAGACACTGAAGCTTTCTTT
TRBJ2-1 TRBD1 . TRBV5-1 CASSLDRQGVGNEQFF TGCGCCAGCAGCTTGGACCGACAGGGGGTGGGCAATGAGCAGTTCTTC
TRBJ1-4 . . TRBV18 CASSPSAGNNEKLFF TGTGCCAGCTCACCATCAGCCGGAAATAATGAAAAACTGTTTTTT
TRBJ2-5 TRBD1 . TRBV2 CASSLQGQETQYF TGTGCCAGCAGCCTACAGGGACAGGAGACCCAGTACTTC
TRBJ2-3 TRBD2 . TRBV6-2/TRBV6-3 CASSDQAGGTDTQYF TGTGCCAGCAGTGACCAGGCGGGGGGGACAGATACGCAGTATTTT
TRBJ2-3 . . TRBV6-5 CASSYLGGTQYF TGTGCCAGCAGTTACTTGGGGGGAACGCAGTATTTT
TRBJ1-2 . once TRBV24-1 CATSDPRDVYYGYTF TGTGCCACCAGTGATCCCCGGGATGTATATTATGGCTACACCTTC
TRBJ1-6 . once TRBV5-6 CASSYRLGENSPLHF TGTGCCAGCAGCTACCGACTAGGCGAAAATTCACCCCTCCACTTT
TRBJ1-5 . . TRBV7-2 CASSLGSHTQPQHF TGTGCCAGCAGCTTGGGGTCGCACACCCAGCCCCAGCATTTT
TRBJ2-1 TRBD1 . TRBV7-9 CASSLVGDRPYNEQFF TGTGCCAGCAGCTTAGTAGGGGACAGGCCATACAATGAGCAGTTCTTC
TRBJ2-2 . . TRBV5-6 CASSLRGDWTGELFF TGTGCCAGCAGCTTGAGAGGGGACTGGACCGGGGAGCTGTTTTTT
TRBJ1-2 . once TRBV19 CASTMRRRNYGYTF TGTGCCAGTACTATGAGGAGAAGGAACTATGGCTACACCTTC
TRBJ2-7 TRBD2 . TRBV5-5 CASSPHGLDPYYEQYF TGTGCCAGCAGCCCCCATGGACTAGACCCCTACTACGAGCAGTACTTC
TRBJ1-3 . . TRBV7-2 CASRRTTQVDTIYF TGTGCCAGCAGACGGACAACGCAAGTGGACACCATATATTTT
TRBJ2-2 . . TRBV3-1/TRBV3-2 CASRIRASGGELFF TGTGCCAGCAGGATACGTGCGTCGGGCGGGGAGCTGTTTTTT
TRBJ2-2 . few TRBV5-1 CASQVAPNTGELFF TGCGCCAGCCAGGTGGCGCCGAACACCGGGGAGCTGTTTTTT
TRBJ1-4 . . TRBV11-2 CASSSGTQRGEKLFF TGTGCCAGCAGCTCAGGGACCCAACGGGGGGAAAAACTGTTTTTT
TRBJ1-5 . . TRBV5-8 CASSPSGQSNQPQHF TGTGCCAGCAGCCCATCGGGACAAAGCAATCAGCCCCAGCATTTT
TRBJ1-1 . . TRBV2 CASSVRELDTEAFF TGTGCCAGCAGTGTGCGGGAGTTGGACACTGAAGCTTTCTTT
TRBJ2-7 TRBD2 . TRBV6-5 CASSYMGGYEQYF TGTGCCAGCAGTTATATGGGGGGGTACGAGCAGTACTTC
TRBJ1-2 . . TRBV19 CASTQTAANYGYTF TGTGCCAGTACCCAGACCGCGGCTAACTATGGCTACACCTTC
TRBJ1-3 . . TRBV5-8 CASSLNLGGGTSSGNTIYF TGTGCCAGCAGCTTAAACCTCGGAGGAGGGACGAGCTCTGGAAACACCATATATTTT
TRBJ2-7 . . TRBV30 CAWSVRASSEQYF TGTGCCTGGAGTGTACGAGCCTCCAGCGAGCAGTACTTC
TRBJ1-1 . . TRBV2 CASRYILNTEAFF TGTGCCAGCCGTTACATTTTGAACACTGAAGCTTTCTTT
TRBJ2-7 . . TRBV14 CASSQEWGRDTLYQLYSDEQYF TGTGCCAGCAGCCAAGAATGGGGAAGGGATACCTTATACCAGCTATACTCTGACGAGCAGTACTTC
TRBJ1-4 . . TRBV20-1 CSATGGEKLFF TGCAGTGCCACGGGGGGCGAAAAACTGTTTTTT
TRBJ1-5 . . TRBV5-5 CASSLWQGNNQPQHF TGTGCCAGCAGCTTGTGGCAGGGGAACAATCAGCCCCAGCATTTT
TRBJ2-2 TRBD2 . TRBV5-3 CARSLERGGTNTGELFF TGTGCCAGAAGCTTGGAGCGGGGAGGGACGAACACCGGGGAGCTGTTTTTT
TRBJ2-2 . . TRBV5-1 CASSHGQGWTGELFF TGCGCCAGCAGCCACGGTCAGGGTTGGACCGGGGAGCTGTTTTTT
TRBJ2-7 . . TRBV29-1 CRLLCLSYEQYF TGCAGGCTTCTTTGCCTCTCCTACGAGCAGTACTTC